This passage covers 6 T cell receptor beta chains from one sample sequenced in a study of T cell clonotyping in hematopoietic cell transplantation. TCRdb's copy holds only in-frame clones and misses some; the assay was immunoSEQ multiplex PCR. The table shows about 36,000 clones, with around nine tenths occurring only once. The sample consisted of peripheral blood mononuclear cells. The receptors stem from a woman aged 40 to 55 in good health. Some clones in this sample may be carry-over from other donors' samples.

V gene TRBV5-4 combines with J gene TRBJ2-7, with D possibly TRBD2 on 6 matching bases. V lost 1 base and J 1 base, leaving 12 bases between the germline ends. Germline V gives CDR1 SGHNT, CDR2 YYREEE (reference sequence). The CDR3 has 15 residues. Here the CDR3 DNA reads TGTGCCAGCAGCTTGAGGTCGGCGGGGTCCTACGAGCAGTACTTC. Protein product: CASSLRSAGSYEQYF.

The V call is TRBV5-1, the J call TRBJ2-7, with TRBD2 matching 14 bases. This CDR3 contains 17 residues. V lost 0 bases to trimming and J lost 0 bases; unmatched junction nucleotides: 2. Germline CDR1 and CDR2: SGHRS and YFSETQ. The CDR3, as DNA: TGCGCCAGCAGCTTGGCGGGACTAGCGGGAGACTCCTACGAGCAGTACTTC. Its protein is CASSLAGLAGDSYEQYF.

This clone was detected only once. The rearrangement uses TRBV29-1 and TRBJ1-2; no definite D call. V dropped 1 base and J dropped 2 bases, with 11 bases sitting between them. The CDR3 runs 14 residues. Germline values: CDR1 SQVTM, CDR2 ANQGSEA. The CDR3 region has the DNA TGCAGCGTTGAAGGGGATAACAGAAACTATGGCTACACCTTC. Translated, it gives CSVEGDNRNYGYTF.

The rearrangement joins TRBV28 to TRBJ1-1; no firm D call. CDR1 and CDR2 (germline): MDHEN, SYDVKM. The V and J ends lost 5 bases and 4 bases respectively, with 14 bases between them. This CDR3 is 14 amino acids long. The CDR3 spells CASSTLYRPTEAFF. As DNA, the CDR3 is TGTGCCAGCAGTACTTTATACAGACCCACTGAAGCTTTCTTT.

The chain is built from TRBV5-8 and TRBJ1-2; tentative D call: TRBD1 (6 bases). This CDR3 has 12 amino acids. Germline assignment: CDR1 SGHTS and CDR2 YDEGEE. Deletions cut 4 bases from V and 8 bases from J, with 12 bases between. The CDR3 loop reads CASSLYRDGYTF. DNA for the CDR3: TGTGCCAGCAGCCTCTACAGGGACGGCTACACCTTC.

Turning to this clone: This CDR3 is also generated by other DNA sequences in the sample. This CDR3 is CASSIAASGSSYEQYF. The CDR3 nucleotides read TGTGCCAGTAGTATAGCGGCTAGCGGGTCGTCTTACGAGCAGTACTTC. The rearrangement uses TRBV19 and TRBJ2-7; 8 nucleotides line up with TRBD2. The germline CDR1 and CDR2 sequences are LNHDA and SQIVND (reference sequence). This CDR3 region has 16 residues. Trimming at V came to 1 base and at J to 4 bases, leaving 9 bases not matched to a gene.